This T cell receptor beta chain was observed in a study of blood T cell repertoires in COVID-19. The wider study: COVID-19 samples from acute and convalescent phases originated in the United States, Italy and Spain. Sample material is recorded as cDNA or gDNA derived from T cells, B-cell-depleted T cells, or PBMCs.

Source study methods: By means of reference gene primer amplification, nucleated cell counts were estimated. Sequencing used immunoSEQ multiplex PCR; TCRdb keeps in-frame clones, though not all of them. The V and J calls and clone size are taken from that table; D and trimming were inferred from the DNA. The sample has about 220,000 clones; around 83% are singletons. V lost 6 bases, J lost 1 base, and 7 bases stayed unmatched. The CDR3 loop spans 15 amino acids. The germline V gene encodes CDR1 SGHAT and CDR2 FQNNGV. The sample comprised peripheral blood. J is TRBJ2-7 and V is TRBV11-2; 9 bases match TRBD2. The receptor's source is a man aged 50 to 60 who had recovered from COVID-19. The CDR3 nucleotides read TGTGCCAGCAGACCGATGACTAGCGGATCCTACGAGCAGTACTTC. Encoded protein: CASRPMTSGSYEQYF.